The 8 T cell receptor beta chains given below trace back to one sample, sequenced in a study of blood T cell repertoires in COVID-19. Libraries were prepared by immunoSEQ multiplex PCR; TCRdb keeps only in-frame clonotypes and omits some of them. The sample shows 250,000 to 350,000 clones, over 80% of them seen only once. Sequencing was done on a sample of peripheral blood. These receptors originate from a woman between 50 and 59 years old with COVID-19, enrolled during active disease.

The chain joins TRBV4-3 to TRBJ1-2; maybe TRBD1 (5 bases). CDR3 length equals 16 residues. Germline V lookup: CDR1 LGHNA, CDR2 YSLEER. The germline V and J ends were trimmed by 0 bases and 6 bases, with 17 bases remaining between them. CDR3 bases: TGCGCCAGCAGCCAAGATCGGGTAGGCAGGGTTGATGGCTACACCTTC. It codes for CASSQDRVGRVDGYTF.

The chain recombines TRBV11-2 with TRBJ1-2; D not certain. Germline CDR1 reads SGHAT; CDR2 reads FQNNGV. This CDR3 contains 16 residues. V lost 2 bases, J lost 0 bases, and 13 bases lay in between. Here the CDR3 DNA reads TGTGCCAGCAGCTTAATATCGCGGCGGACTAACTATGGCTACACCTTC. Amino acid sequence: CASSLISRRTNYGYTF.

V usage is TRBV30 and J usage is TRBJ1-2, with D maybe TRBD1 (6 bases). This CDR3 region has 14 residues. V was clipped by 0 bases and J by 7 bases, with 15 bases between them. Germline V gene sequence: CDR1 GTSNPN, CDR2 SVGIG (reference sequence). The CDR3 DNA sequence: TGTGCCTGGAGTGTAGAGCAGGGGAGTGGTGGCTACACCTTC. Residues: CAWSVEQGSGGYTF.

Here the CDR3 DNA reads TGTGCCAGCAGTGATGGGACAGTCTATGGCTACACCTTC. Residues: CASSDGTVYGYTF. This chain connects TRBV2 to TRBJ1-2; the match to TRBD1 covers 7 bases. Looked up from germline, CDR1 is SNHLY and CDR2 is FYNNEI. V dropped 3 bases and J dropped 4; count of bases not matched to a gene: 2. This CDR3 contains 13 residues.

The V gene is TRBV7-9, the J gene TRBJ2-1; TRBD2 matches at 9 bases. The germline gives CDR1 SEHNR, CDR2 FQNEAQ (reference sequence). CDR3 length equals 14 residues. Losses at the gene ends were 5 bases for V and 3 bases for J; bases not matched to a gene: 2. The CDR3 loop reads CASSDSGSYNEQFF. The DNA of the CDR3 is TGTGCCAGCAGCGATAGCGGGAGCTACAATGAGCAGTTCTTC.

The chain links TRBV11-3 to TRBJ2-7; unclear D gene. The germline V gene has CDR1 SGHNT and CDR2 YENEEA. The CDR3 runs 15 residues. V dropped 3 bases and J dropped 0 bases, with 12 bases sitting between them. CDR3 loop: CASSFHLLSSYEQYF. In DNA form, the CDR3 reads TGTGCCAGCAGCTTTCACCTTCTAAGCTCCTACGAGCAGTACTTC.

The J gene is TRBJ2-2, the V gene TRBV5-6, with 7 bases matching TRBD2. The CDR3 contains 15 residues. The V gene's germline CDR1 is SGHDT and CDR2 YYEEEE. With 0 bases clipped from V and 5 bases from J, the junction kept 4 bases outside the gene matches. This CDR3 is CASSLAGAGTGELFF. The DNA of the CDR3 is TGTGCCAGCAGCTTGGCTGGAGCGGGAACCGGGGAGCTGTTTTTT.

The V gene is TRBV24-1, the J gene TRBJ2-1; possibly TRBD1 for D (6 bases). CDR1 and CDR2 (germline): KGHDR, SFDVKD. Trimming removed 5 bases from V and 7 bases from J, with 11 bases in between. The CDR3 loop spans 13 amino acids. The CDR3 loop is CATSAWGRNEQFF. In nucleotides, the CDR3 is TGTGCCACCAGTGCCTGGGGGCGGAATGAGCAGTTCTTC.